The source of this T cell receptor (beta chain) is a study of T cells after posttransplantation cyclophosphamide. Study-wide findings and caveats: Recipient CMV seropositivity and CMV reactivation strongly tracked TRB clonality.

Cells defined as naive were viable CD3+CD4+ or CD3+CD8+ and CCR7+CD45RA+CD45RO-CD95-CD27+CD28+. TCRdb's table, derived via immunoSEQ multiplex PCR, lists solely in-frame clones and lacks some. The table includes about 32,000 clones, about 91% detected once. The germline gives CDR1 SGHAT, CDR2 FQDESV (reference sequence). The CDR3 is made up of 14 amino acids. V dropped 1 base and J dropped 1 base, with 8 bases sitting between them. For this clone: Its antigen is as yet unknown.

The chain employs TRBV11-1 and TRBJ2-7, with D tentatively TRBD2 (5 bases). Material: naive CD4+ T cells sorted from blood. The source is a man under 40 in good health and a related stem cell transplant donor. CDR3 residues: CASSLVGGSYEQYF. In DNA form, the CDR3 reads TGTGCCAGCAGCTTAGTAGGAGGTTCCTACGAGCAGTACTTC.